These 5 T cell receptor beta chains were sequenced from one sample in a study of cytomegalovirus exposure and HLA in healthy donors. Assay used: immunoSEQ multiplex PCR; TCRdb lists only in-frame clones, some missing. The repertoire includes approximately 60,000 clones, roughly 93% of them detected once, and around 5.8% sits in the top ten. The sequenced sample consisted of PBMCs. The origin of the receptors is a woman aged 18-30 years in good health and CMV-seronegative.

This rearrangement joins TRBV7-2 to TRBJ2-3, with TRBD2 as a possible D gene (7 bases). The CDR3 is made up of 13 amino acids. V was trimmed by 8 bases and J by 4 bases, leaving 13 bases between them. Germline lookup yields CDR1 SGHTA and CDR2 FQGNSA. CDR3 nucleotide sequence: TGTGCCAGCGACGGAGGGGGGGCAGATACGCAGTATTTT. Translation gives CASDGGGADTQYF.

The V and J genes are TRBV19 and TRBJ2-4; the D gene is possibly TRBD1 (5 bases). Germline V lookup: CDR1 LNHDA, CDR2 SQIVND (reference sequence). The CDR3 is made up of 14 amino acids. V was clipped by 1 base and J by 7 bases, with 11 bases between them. The CDR3 region is CASSIARVGNIQYF. Written as DNA, the CDR3 is TGTGCCAGTAGTATAGCCAGGGTAGGGAACATTCAGTACTTC.

This clone was observed a few times. The chain's CDR3 is CASTQQNSPLHF. DNA of the CDR3: TGTGCCAGCACCCAACAGAACTCACCCCTCCACTTT. This rearrangement joins TRBV6-6 to TRBJ1-6, with no clear D. Trimming shortened V by 7 bases and J by 10 bases, and 11 bases separated the two germline ends. The germline CDR1 and CDR2 sequences are MNHNY and SVGAGI (reference sequence). This CDR3 region has 12 residues.

The CDR3 sequence: CASSPRSASTDTQYF. The CDR3 DNA is TGTGCCAGCTCACCACGGAGCGCTAGCACAGATACGCAGTATTTT. The chain carries TRBV18 and TRBJ2-3; D uncertain. Trimming shortened V by 1 base and J by 0 bases, and 8 bases separated the two germline ends. The CDR3 is made up of 15 amino acids. Germline V lookup: CDR1 KGHSH, CDR2 LQKENI.

The chain joins TRBV5-4 to TRBJ1-2, with 10 bases aligning to TRBD1. J lost 7 bases, V lost 3 bases, and 9 bases had no gene match. This CDR3 has 15 residues. Germline values: CDR1 SGHNT, CDR2 YYREEE (reference sequence). This CDR3 reads CASSSHGQGVGGYTF. DNA for the CDR3: TGTGCCAGCAGCTCACATGGACAGGGGGTAGGTGGCTACACCTTC.